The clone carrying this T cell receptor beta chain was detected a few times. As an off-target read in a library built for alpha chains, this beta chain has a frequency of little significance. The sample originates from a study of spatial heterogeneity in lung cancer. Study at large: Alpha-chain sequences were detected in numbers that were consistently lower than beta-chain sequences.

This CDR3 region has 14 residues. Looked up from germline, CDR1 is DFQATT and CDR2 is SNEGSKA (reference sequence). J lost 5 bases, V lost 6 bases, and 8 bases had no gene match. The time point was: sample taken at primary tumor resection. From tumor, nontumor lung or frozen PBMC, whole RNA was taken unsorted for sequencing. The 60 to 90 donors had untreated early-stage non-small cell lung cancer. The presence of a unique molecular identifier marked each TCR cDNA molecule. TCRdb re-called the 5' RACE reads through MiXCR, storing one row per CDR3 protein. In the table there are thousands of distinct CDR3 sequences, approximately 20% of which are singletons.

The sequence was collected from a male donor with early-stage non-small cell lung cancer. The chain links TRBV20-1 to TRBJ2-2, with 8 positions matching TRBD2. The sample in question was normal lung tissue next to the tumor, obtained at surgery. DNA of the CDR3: TGCAGTGCCAGGACTAGCCCGGGAACCGGGGAGCTGTTTTTT. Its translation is CSARTSPGTGELFF.